Presented here are 20 T cell receptor beta chains from one specimen sequenced in a study of blood T cell repertoires in COVID-19. TCRdb's copy holds only in-frame clones and misses some; the assay was immunoSEQ multiplex PCR. The table has some 300,000 clones, approximately 86% seen once; the top ten hold just under 1%. The sequencing input was PBMCs or T cells enriched from blood (not recorded which). The source of these receptors is a woman aged 25 to 45 who had recovered from COVID-19.

The chain uses TRBV11-3 and TRBJ2-5; the match to TRBD1 covers 8 bases. Germline V CDR1 and CDR2: SGHNT, YENEEA. This CDR3 spans 15 amino acids. Trimming took 5 bases from V and 2 from J; bases not matched to a gene: 7. CDR3 in amino acids: CASSAGQGGQETQYF. CDR3 DNA: TGTGCCAGCAGCGCCGGACAGGGTGGGCAAGAGACCCAGTACTTC. Drawing the rest from reference TRBV11-3 and TRBJ2-5, the complete variable domain is EAGVVQSPRYKIIEKKQPVAFWCNPISGHNTLYWYLQNLGQGPELLIRYENEEAVDDSQLPKDRFSAERLKGVDSTLKIQPAELGDSAVYLCASSAGQGGQETQYFGPGTRLLVL.

This rearrangement joins TRBV21-1 to TRBJ2-2; the table's D call of TRBD1 was not tested on the DNA. TRBV21-1 is assigned pseudogene status. This CDR3 has 16 residues. CDR3 coding DNA: TGTGCCAGCAGCCGAAACGGGACAGGGGGCACCGGGGAGCTGTTTTTT. Its translation is CASSRNGTGGTGELFF.

Concerning this clone: The same CDR3 can be traced to other DNA sequences in this sample. The chain uses TRBV9 and TRBJ1-1, with D unresolved. Germline CDR1 is SGDLS and CDR2 is YYNGEE. V lost 0 bases and J lost 2, with 5 bases in between. CDR3 size: 13 residues. In nucleotides, the CDR3 is TGTGCCAGCAGCGTAGTGAGTAACACTGAAGCTTTCTTT. It yields the protein CASSVVSNTEAFF.

This clone was counted only a few times. The V gene is TRBV4-1, the J gene TRBJ1-4; D ambiguous. With 2 bases removed from V and 0 bases from J, the gap between germline ends came to 16 bases. The CDR3 sequence is 18 residues long. Germline V lookup: CDR1 MGHRA, CDR2 YSYEKL. CDR3 sequence: CASSQSGSPFATNEKLFF. CDR3 DNA sequence: TGCGCCAGCAGCCAATCCGGGTCGCCGTTTGCAACTAATGAAAAACTGTTTTTT.

The V gene is TRBV2, the J gene TRBJ2-7; the match to TRBD1 covers 9 bases. Germline V gives CDR1 SNHLY, CDR2 FYNNEI. The CDR3 extends over 15 amino acids. V lost 5 bases, J lost 3 bases, and 8 bases stayed unmatched. CDR3 in DNA: TGTGCCAGCAGTCAACCCGGGACAGGGCGCTACGAGCAGTACTTC. It translates to CASSQPGTGRYEQYF.

This chain joins TRBV14 and TRBJ1-2, with a weak D call TRBD1 (5 bases). The CDR3 consists of 15 residues. Trimming took 0 bases from V and 6 from J, leaving 14 bases between them. Germline lookup yields CDR1 SGHDN and CDR2 FVKESK. CDR3 sequence: CASSQDNQGGDGYTF. CDR3 nucleotide sequence: TGTGCCAGCAGCCAAGATAATCAGGGAGGAGATGGCTACACCTTC. Supplemented by reference TRBV14 and TRBJ1-2, the full variable domain reads EAGVTQFPSHSVIEKGQTVTLRCDPISGHDNLYWYRRVMGKEIKFLLHFVKESKQDESGMPNNRFLAERTGGTYSTLKVQPAELEDSGVYFCASSQDNQGGDGYTFGSGTRLTVV.

V and J are TRBV11-1 and TRBJ1-4; D gene uncertain. The germline V gene has CDR1 SGHAT and CDR2 FQDESV (reference sequence). The V end lost 7 bases, the J end lost 7 bases, and 10 bases lay between the germline ends. This CDR3 comprises 12 residues. The CDR3 loop is CASTGFGEKLFF. The CDR3 bases are TGTGCCAGCACGGGATTTGGTGAAAAACTGTTTTTT.

V and J are TRBV18 and TRBJ1-3; D might be TRBD1 (6 bases). Germline V CDR1 and CDR2: KGHSH, LQKENI. CDR3 length: 18 residues. Trimming left V 6 bases short and J 0 bases short, with 21 bases between. This CDR3 is CASSALEWTAISGNTIYF. As DNA, the CDR3 is TGTGCCAGCTCGGCCTTGGAGTGGACAGCAATCTCTGGAAACACCATATATTTT.

In its sample, this clone was seen once. The J gene is TRBJ2-1, the V gene TRBV5-4, with 8 bases aligning to TRBD2. CDR1 and CDR2 (germline): SGHNT, YYREEE (reference sequence). This CDR3 spans 14 amino acids. Trimming cost V 4 bases and J 8 bases; bases outside gene matches: 8. CDR3 in amino acids: CASSAGTSLYEQFF. Here the CDR3 DNA reads TGTGCCAGCAGCGCCGGGACTAGTCTATATGAGCAGTTCTTC.

The chain joins TRBV18 to TRBJ1-5; 10 bases align to TRBD1. The V gene's germline CDR1 is KGHSH and CDR2 LQKENI. V dropped 3 bases and J dropped 0; count of bases not matched to a gene: 8. The CDR3 length is 18 residues. CDR3 sequence: CASSPRQGAVYSNQPQHF. The DNA for the CDR3 is TGTGCCAGCTCACCTAGACAGGGGGCCGTATATAGCAATCAGCCCCAGCATTTT.

The chain uses TRBV27 and TRBJ1-1; D gene unclear. Trimming shortened V by 3 bases and J by 2 bases, and 16 bases separated the two germline ends. CDR1 is MNHEY and CDR2 is SMNVEV in the germline V gene (reference sequence). The CDR3 has 16 amino acids. CDR3 sequence reads: CASSFNFWASNTEAFF. The CDR3 DNA reads as TGTGCCAGCAGTTTTAACTTTTGGGCCTCCAACACTGAAGCTTTCTTT.

The V gene is TRBV2, the J gene TRBJ2-7, with TRBD1 as a possible D gene (5 bases). V gave up 8 bases and J gave up 2 bases, with 13 bases separating them. The CDR3 is made up of 13 amino acids. Germline CDR1 is SNHLY and CDR2 is FYNNEI. Written as DNA, the CDR3 is TGTGCCAGCCAGGCAGGGAACCCCTACGAGCAGTACTTC. Amino acids: CASQAGNPYEQYF.

CDR3 in DNA: TGCGCCAGCAGCCAAGATCCCCGACAGGGGGCGCCGTCTGGCTACACCTTC. This translates into CASSQDPRQGAPSGYTF. The chain uses TRBV4-3 and TRBJ1-2; TRBD1 aligns across 10 bases. This CDR3 is 17 amino acids long. Germline V gives CDR1 LGHNA, CDR2 YSLEER. Unmatched junction bases numbered 11, after V lost 0 bases and J lost 7 bases.

The count of this clone is one. This chain links TRBV3-1 (or the pseudogene TRBV3-2) with TRBJ2-5, with D possibly being TRBD2 (5 bases). Looked up from germline, CDR1 is LGHDT and CDR2 is YNNKEL (reference sequence). V was shortened by 4 bases and J by 0 bases, with 12 bases between the two germline ends. This CDR3 region has 15 residues. The CDR3 reads CASSPGLANQETQYF. The CDR3 DNA follows: TGTGCCAGCAGCCCCGGACTGGCCAACCAAGAGACCCAGTACTTC.

The chain has TRBV2 and TRBJ2-2; 7 nucleotides agree with TRBD1. V shed 5 bases, J shed 5 bases, and the junction held 5 bases outside the gene matches. The CDR3 extends over 14 amino acids. Germline CDR1 and CDR2: SNHLY and FYNNEI. The CDR3 is CASSLEGATGELFF. The CDR3 bases are TGTGCCAGCAGTTTAGAGGGGGCGACCGGGGAGCTGTTTTTT.

This clone was seen only once. The genes are TRBV7-8 and TRBJ1-1; 7 bases match TRBD1. The V gene's germline CDR1 is SGHVS and CDR2 FQNEAQ. The CDR3 has 14 residues. Trimming cost V 4 bases and J 5 bases; bases outside gene matches: 7. The CDR3 loop is CASSSTGWGTEAFF. As DNA, the CDR3 is TGTGCCAGCAGCTCGACAGGGTGGGGTACTGAAGCTTTCTTT.

The genes are TRBV9 and TRBJ1-3; D ambiguous. Trimming took 0 bases from V and 2 from J, leaving 9 bases between them. Germline CDR1 SGDLS, CDR2 YYNGEE. The length of the CDR3 is 15 residues. The DNA for the CDR3 is TGTGCCAGCAGCGTAGGAGATGGTACTGGAAACACCATATATTTT. Translation: CASSVGDGTGNTIYF.

This clone was seen only once. V gene TRBV24-1 combines with J gene TRBJ1-1; D uncertain. The CDR3 contains 13 residues. V was cut by 1 base and J by 10 bases, with 12 bases left in between. Looked up from germline, CDR1 is KGHDR and CDR2 is SFDVKD. The CDR3: CATSDFDLVGAFF. For the CDR3, the DNA is TGTGCCACCAGTGATTTTGACTTGGTGGGAGCTTTCTTT.

This clone was detected only a few times. The V and J genes are TRBV29-1 and TRBJ2-7; D perhaps matches TRBD2 (5 bases). V was pared by 0 bases and J by 6 bases, with 12 bases between. This CDR3 has 13 amino acids. In germline, CDR1 is SQVTM, CDR2 ANQGSEA. CDR3 amino acids: CSVEERESGEQYF. CDR3 in DNA: TGCAGCGTTGAAGAACGTGAGAGCGGCGAGCAGTACTTC.

The chain has TRBV7-9 and TRBJ2-7; maybe TRBD2 (5 bases). Germline V lookup: CDR1 SEHNR, CDR2 FQNEAQ (reference sequence). Trimming removed 0 bases at V and 3 bases at J, with 9 bases between. The CDR3 is 14 residues long. The CDR3 nucleotides read TGTGCCAGCAGCTTAGCGAACAGCGGCTACGAGCAGTACTTC. Its translation: CASSLANSGYEQYF.